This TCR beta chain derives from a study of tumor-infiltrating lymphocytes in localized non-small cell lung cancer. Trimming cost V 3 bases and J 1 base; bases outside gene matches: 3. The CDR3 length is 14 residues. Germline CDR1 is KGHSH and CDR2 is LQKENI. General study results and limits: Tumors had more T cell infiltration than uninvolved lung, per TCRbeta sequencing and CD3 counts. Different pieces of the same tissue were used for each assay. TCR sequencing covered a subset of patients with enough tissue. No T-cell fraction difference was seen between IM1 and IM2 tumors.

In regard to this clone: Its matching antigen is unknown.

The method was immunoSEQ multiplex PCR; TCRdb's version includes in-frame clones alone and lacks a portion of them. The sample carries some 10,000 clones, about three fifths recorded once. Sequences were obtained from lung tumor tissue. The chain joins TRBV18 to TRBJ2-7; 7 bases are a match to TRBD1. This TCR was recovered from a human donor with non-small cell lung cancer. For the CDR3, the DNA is TGTGCCAGCTCACCCTTGACAGGGTCCTACGAGCAGTACTTC. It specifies CASSPLTGSYEQYF.